The 14 T cell receptor beta chains reported below all come from one sample, sequenced in a study of T cell responses to AZD1222 COVID-19 vaccine. Method: immunoSEQ multiplex PCR; TCRdb's copy keeps in-frame clones and lacks some. This table holds about 120,000 clones, almost 95% found once. The sequenced sample was peripheral blood, obtained on day 0 of AZD1222 vaccination. The receptors stem from an adult in good health.

The V call is TRBV30, the J call TRBJ2-1; TRBD2 aligns across 8 bases. Germline CDR1 GTSNPN, CDR2 SVGIG (reference sequence). The CDR3 totals 15 residues. J lost 12 bases, V lost 2 bases, and 15 bases had no gene match. DNA of the CDR3: TGTGCCTGGAGTCCGGGGCCGGGGGGGAGAGAGTGGCAGTTCTTC. Protein sequence: CAWSPGPGGREWQFF. Variable domain in full (rest from reference TRBV30 and TRBJ2-1): SQTIHQWPATLVQPVGSPLSLECTVEGTSNPNLYWYRQAAGRGLQLLFYSVGIGQISSEVPQNLSASRPQDRQFILSSKKLLLSDSGFYLCAWSPGPGGREWQFFGPGTRLTVL.

J is TRBJ2-7 and V is TRBV5-1; the D call may be TRBD1 or TRBD2 (7 bases each). Germline V gives CDR1 SGHRS, CDR2 YFSETQ. The CDR3 length is 15 residues. V was trimmed by 4 bases and J by 7 bases, leaving 21 bases between them. The CDR3 region has the DNA TGCGCCAGCAGCCCGCAGGGGATCCAGGGGGGGGAGCAGTACTTC. Protein product: CASSPQGIQGGEQYF. Based on the CDR3 plus reference TRBV5-1 and TRBJ2-7, the full variable domain is KAGVTQTPRYLIKTRGQQVTLSCSPISGHRSVSWYQQTPGQGLQFLFEYFSETQRNKGNFPGRFSGRQFSNSRSEMNVSTLELGDSALYLCASSPQGIQGGEQYFGPGTRLTVT.

The chain couples TRBV7-9 to TRBJ1-1; D possibly corresponds to TRBD1 (6 bases). Trimming removed 4 bases at V and 0 bases at J, with 9 bases between. The CDR3 sequence is 14 residues long. Germline CDR1 SEHNR, CDR2 FQNEAQ (reference sequence). The CDR3 DNA is TGTGCCAGCAGCTCGAACAGGGTGAACACTGAAGCTTTCTTT. It yields the protein CASSSNRVNTEAFF.

The V and J genes are TRBV7-3 and TRBJ1-2, with TRBD1 matching 8 bases. The germline CDR1 and CDR2 sequences are SGHTA and FQGTGA. V was pared by 0 bases and J by 2 bases, with 2 bases of the junction left unmatched. The CDR3 is 15 amino acids. In DNA, the CDR3 is TGTGCCAGCAGCTTAACGAGGACAGGGAACTATGGCTACACCTTC. It codes for CASSLTRTGNYGYTF.

The chain combines TRBV12-3 or TRBV12-4 with TRBJ2-5; D unresolved. The CDR3 runs 13 residues. V was clipped by 6 bases and J by 5 bases, with 13 bases between them. The CDR3 DNA reads as TGTGCCAGCAGCCCCCAGGTGGGGGAGACCCAGTACTTC. This gives the protein CASSPQVGETQYF.

The gene calls are TRBV10-3 and TRBJ2-5; maybe TRBD1 (5 bases). Germline V CDR1 and CDR2: ENHRY, SYGVKD. V was trimmed by 6 bases and J by 1 base, leaving 12 bases between them. The CDR3 sequence is 14 residues long. The CDR3 loop reads CAISRQSTQETQYF. DNA for the CDR3: TGTGCCATCAGCCGACAGTCCACCCAAGAGACCCAGTACTTC.

This clone was detected once. CDR3: CSVLVASDTQYF. CDR3 DNA: TGCAGCGTCCTCGTCGCCTCAGATACGCAGTATTTT. V and J are TRBV29-1 and TRBJ2-3; D not resolved. Trimming removed 6 bases at V and 4 bases at J, with 11 bases between. Looked up from germline, CDR1 is SQVTM and CDR2 is ANQGSEA. The CDR3 extends over 12 amino acids.

The V gene is TRBV10-3, the J gene TRBJ1-5; 9 bases line up with TRBD1. The trim removed 11 bases at V and 3 bases at J, leaving 2 bases unmatched. Germline V CDR1 and CDR2: ENHRY, SYGVKD. This CDR3 has 12 residues. For the CDR3, the DNA is TGTGCCTCACAGGGGGCCAATCAGCCCCAGCATTTT. It is translated as CASQGANQPQHF.

The chain couples TRBV3-1 (or the pseudogene TRBV3-2) to TRBJ2-3; perhaps TRBD2 as D (5 bases). Germline CDR1 and CDR2: LGHDT and YNNKEL (reference sequence). This CDR3 comprises 16 residues. V lost 0 bases, J lost 0 bases, and 10 bases lay in between. CDR3 loop: CASSQDKRKSTDTQYF. For the CDR3, the DNA is TGTGCCAGCAGCCAAGATAAGCGGAAGAGCACAGATACGCAGTATTTT.

The rearrangement joins TRBV24-1 to TRBJ1-2; 11 bases fit TRBD1. Per the germline V gene, CDR1 is KGHDR and CDR2 is SFDVKD. The CDR3 contains 21 residues. The V segment lost 0 bases and the J segment 3 bases; nucleotides outside the gene matches: 17. The CDR3 is CATSDLLRPTRTGGEDYGYTF. DNA of the CDR3: TGTGCCACCAGTGATTTGTTAAGACCCACTCGGACAGGGGGCGAGGACTATGGCTACACCTTC.

V gene TRBV7-3 combines with J gene TRBJ1-2; tentative D call: TRBD1 (5 bases). V lost 5 bases and J 5 bases, leaving 12 bases between the germline ends. The CDR3 has 13 amino acids. Germline V lookup: CDR1 SGHTA, CDR2 FQGTGA. For the CDR3, the DNA is TGTGCCAGCAGCGCCCAGGGACGTTATGGCTACACCTTC. Translated: CASSAQGRYGYTF.

The genes are TRBV9 and TRBJ2-3, with 11 bases that match TRBD2. V lost 0 bases to trimming and J lost 1 base; unmatched junction nucleotides: 7. This CDR3 spans 18 amino acids. Germline V gene sequence: CDR1 SGDLS, CDR2 YYNGEE. The CDR3 nucleotides read TGTGCCAGCAGCGTAGATCTTAGCGGGGGGGAATGCACAGATACGCAGTATTTT. This gives the protein CASSVDLSGGECTDTQYF.

The chain is built from TRBV7-2 and TRBJ1-1; the D is unclear. The germline V gene has CDR1 SGHTA and CDR2 FQGNSA. The CDR3 loop spans 14 amino acids. The ends were cut back, 5 bases at V and 1 base at J, with 11 bases in the middle. Here the CDR3 reads CASSGPTENTEAFF. The CDR3 region has the DNA TGTGCCAGCAGCGGGCCCACAGAGAACACTGAAGCTTTCTTT.

The V gene is TRBV6-2 or TRBV6-3, the J gene TRBJ1-2; D not certain. Per germline, CDR1 MNHEY and CDR2 SVGEGT. CDR3 length: 12 amino acids. V dropped 6 bases and J dropped 8 bases, with 13 bases sitting between them. The DNA for the CDR3 is TGTGCCAGCAGCCTAGACCGGCGGGGCTACACCTTC. This codes for CASSLDRRGYTF.